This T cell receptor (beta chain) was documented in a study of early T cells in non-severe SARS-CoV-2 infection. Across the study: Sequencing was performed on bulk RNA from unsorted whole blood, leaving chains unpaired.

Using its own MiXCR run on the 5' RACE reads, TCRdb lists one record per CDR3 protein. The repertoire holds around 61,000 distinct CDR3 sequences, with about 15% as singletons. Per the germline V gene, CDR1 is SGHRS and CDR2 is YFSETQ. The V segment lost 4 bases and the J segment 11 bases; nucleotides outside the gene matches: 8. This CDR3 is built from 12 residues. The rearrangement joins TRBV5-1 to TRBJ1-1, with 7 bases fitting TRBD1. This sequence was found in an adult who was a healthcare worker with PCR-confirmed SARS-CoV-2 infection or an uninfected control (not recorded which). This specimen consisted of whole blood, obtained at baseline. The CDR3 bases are TGCGCCAGCAGCCCAGACAGGGAAGCGGCTTTCTTT. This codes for CASSPDREAAFF. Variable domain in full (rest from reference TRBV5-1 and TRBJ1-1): KAGVTQTPRYLIKTRGQQVTLSCSPISGHRSVSWYQQTPGQGLQFLFEYFSETQRNKGNFPGRFSGRQFSNSRSEMNVSTLELGDSALYLCASSPDREAAFFGQGTRLTVV.